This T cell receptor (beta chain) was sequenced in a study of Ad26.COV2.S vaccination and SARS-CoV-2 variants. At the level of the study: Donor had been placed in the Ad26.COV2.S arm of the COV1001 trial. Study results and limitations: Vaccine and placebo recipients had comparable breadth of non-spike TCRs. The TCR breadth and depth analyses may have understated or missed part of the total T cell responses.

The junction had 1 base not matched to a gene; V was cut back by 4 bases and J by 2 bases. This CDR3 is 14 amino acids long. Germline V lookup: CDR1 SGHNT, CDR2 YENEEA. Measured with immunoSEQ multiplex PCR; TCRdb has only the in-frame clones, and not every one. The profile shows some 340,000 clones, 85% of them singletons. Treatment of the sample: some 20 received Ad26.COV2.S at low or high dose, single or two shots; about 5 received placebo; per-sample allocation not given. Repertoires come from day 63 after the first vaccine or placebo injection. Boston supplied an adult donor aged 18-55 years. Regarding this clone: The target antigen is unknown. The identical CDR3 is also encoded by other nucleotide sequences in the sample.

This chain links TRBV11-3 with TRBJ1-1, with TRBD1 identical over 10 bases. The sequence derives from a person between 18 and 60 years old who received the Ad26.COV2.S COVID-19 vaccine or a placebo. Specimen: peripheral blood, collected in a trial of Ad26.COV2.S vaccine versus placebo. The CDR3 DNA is TGTGCCAGCAGCTCGACAGGGGGCAACACTGAAGCTTTCTTT. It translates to CASSSTGGNTEAFF.